The rows below give T cell receptor beta chains drawn from one sample of a study of T cells in Graves' hyperthyroidism and ophthalmopathy. TCRdb re-called the multiplex PCR reads through MiXCR, storing one row per CDR3 protein. The sample lists hundreds of thousands of distinct CDR3 sequences; around 46% were seen once. The sequenced sample consisted of peripheral blood or thyroid tissue (not recorded which). The receptor set was obtained from a woman aged 18-29 years with Graves' hyperthyroidism. CDR3s include the opening cysteine and the closing phenylalanine or tryptophan. Fields, in order: clone size, V gene, J gene, D gene, CDR3 protein, CDR3 DNA. A D gene is named only where the DNA matches it firmly. Clone sizes are given selectively: once, few, many, or a class where the clone is expanded.

few	TRBV5-1	TRBJ2-7	-	CASSTGGARDEQYF	TGCGCCAGCAGCACCGGGGGCGCACGGGACGAGCAGTACTTC
-	TRBV9	TRBJ1-1	-	CASSALQGSLTEAFF	TGTGCCAGCAGCGCTCTTCAGGGGAGTCTCACTGAAGCTTTCTTT
-	TRBV20-1	TRBJ1-1	TRBD1	CSATDRGTEAFF	TGCAGTGCTACGGACAGGGGCACTGAAGCTTTCTTT
-	TRBV19	TRBJ1-5	-	CASSTGPRGQPQHF	TGTGCCAGTAGTACAGGACCGAGAGGACAGCCCCAGCATTTT
many	TRBV19	TRBJ2-5	-	CASAGLGETQYF	TGTGCCAGTGCTGGGCTCGGCGAGACCCAGTACTTC
-	TRBV24-1	TRBJ2-6	-	CATEQGPDSGANVLTF	TGTGCCACCGAGCAGGGCCCTGACTCTGGGGCCAACGTCCTGACTTTC
many	TRBV7-2	TRBJ1-5	-	CASSLARKANQPQHF	TGTGCCAGCAGCTTAGCCAGAAAGGCGAATCAGCCCCAGCATTTT
few	TRBV5-1	TRBJ2-7	-	CASSLAGTDRGYEQYF	TGCGCCAGCAGCTTGGCTGGGACTGATAGGGGCTACGAGCAGTACTTC
few	TRBV7-3	TRBJ1-6	-	CASSIRDPNSPLHF	TGTGCCAGCAGCATCCGGGACCCTAATTCACCCCTCCACTTT
many	TRBV5-1	TRBJ1-1	-	CASSSIGATEAFF	TGCGCCAGCAGCTCGATCGGTGCCACTGAAGCTTTCTTT
-	TRBV20-1	TRBJ2-7	-	CSAMRSSHEQYF	TGCAGTGCTATGCGGAGCAGCCACGAGCAGTACTTC
-	TRBV6-5	TRBJ1-4	-	CASSPGRADEKLFF	TGTGCCAGCAGTCCCGGCAGGGCAGATGAAAAACTGTTTTTT
-	TRBV20-1	TRBJ2-2	-	CSARTRGNTGELFF	TGCAGTGCTAGAACCAGGGGGAACACCGGGGAGCTGTTTTTT
few	TRBV6-5	TRBJ2-7	-	CASSYSVSSYEQYF	TGTGCCAGCAGTTACTCCGTCAGCTCCTACGAGCAGTACTTC
few	TRBV7-3	TRBJ1-1	-	CASSPGLVNTEAFF	TGTGCCAGCAGTCCAGGGTTGGTAAACACTGAAGCTTTCTTT
-	TRBV7-9	TRBJ2-5	-	CASRSIQETQYF	TGTGCCAGCAGATCGATTCAAGAGACCCAGTACTTC
many	TRBV24-1	TRBJ2-5	-	CATSEGSRGLKETQYF	TGTGCCACCAGTGAGGGGTCCCGGGGCCTCAAGGAGACCCAGTACTTC
once	TRBV19	TRBJ1-5	-	CASTSSTGSNQPQHF	TGTGCCAGCACCTCCTCGACAGGTAGCAATCAGCCCCAGCATTTT
many	TRBV20-1	TRBJ2-7	-	CSARDGRYEQYF	TGCAGTGCTAGAGATGGGCGATACGAGCAGTACTTC
many	TRBV29-1	TRBJ2-7	-	CSVRAYRALSYEQYF	TGCAGCGTTCGAGCTTACAGGGCCCTCTCCTACGAGCAGTACTTC
-	TRBV7-2	TRBJ2-7	-	CASSYTLSYEQYF	TGTGCCAGCAGTTATACCCTCTCCTACGAGCAGTACTTC
-	TRBV11-3	TRBJ2-2	-	CASSSDQLLNTGELFF	TGTGCCAGCAGCTCGGACCAACTATTGAACACCGGGGAGCTGTTTTTT
few	TRBV7-9	TRBJ1-4	-	CASSLAADNEKLFF	TGTGCCAGCAGCTTAGCGGCGGATAATGAAAAACTGTTTTTT
few	TRBV29-1	TRBJ2-5	-	CSVEDRGQETQYF	TGCAGCGTTGAAGATAGGGGCCAAGAGACCCAGTACTTC
once	TRBV24-1	TRBJ2-7	-	CASSSFKQGPNYEQYF	TGTGCCAGCAGTTCATTCAAACAGGGACCCAACTACGAGCAGTACTTC
-	TRBV27	TRBJ1-1	-	CASSFTASTEAFF	TGTGCCAGCAGTTTTACCGCTAGCACTGAAGCTTTCTTT
-	TRBV2	TRBJ1-1	-	CASSQNREDTEAFF	TGTGCCAGCTCCCAGAACAGGGAGGACACTGAAGCTTTCTTT
few	TRBV2	TRBJ1-2	TRBD1	CASRGPTGYYGYTF	TGTGCCAGCAGGGGCCCGACAGGGTACTATGGCTACACCTTC
many	TRBV29-1	TRBJ2-7	-	CSVRGDPGDEQYF	TGCAGCGTTCGGGGAGACCCTGGGGACGAGCAGTACTTC
-	TRBV10-3	TRBJ2-5	-	CASRSPPGPTWETQYF	TGTGCCAGCAGATCACCTCCGGGACCAACATGGGAGACCCAGTACTTC
-	TRBV5-6	TRBJ2-5	TRBD1	CASSLVDRGRETQYF	TGTGCCAGCAGCTTGGTGGACAGGGGAAGAGAGACCCAGTACTTC
many	TRBV29-1	TRBJ1-1	-	CSVDLTGLNTEAFF	TGCAGCGTTGACCTGACAGGTTTGAACACTGAAGCTTTCTTT
-	TRBV25-1	TRBJ1-5	-	CASSSPTVSNQPQHF	TGTGCCAGCTCATCTCCGACGGTTAGCAATCAGCCCCAGCATTTT
-	TRBV10-3	TRBJ1-1	TRBD1	CAISEVQGENTEAFF	TGTGCCATCAGTGAAGTTCAGGGGGAGAACACTGAAGCTTTCTTT
-	TRBV25-1	TRBJ1-6	-	CASSAPGSSPLHF	TGTGCCAGCAGTGCCCCGGGTTCCTCACCCCTCCACTTT
-	TRBV7-9	TRBJ1-1	-	CASDTGRGTEAFF	TGTGCCAGCGACACAGGGCGAGGAACTGAAGCTTTCTTT
-	TRBV5-1	TRBJ2-2	-	CASSLDLPGIGEPFF	TGCGCCAGCAGCTTGGATCTGCCAGGAATCGGGGAGCCGTTTTTT
-	TRBV29-1	TRBJ2-3	-	CSVAPSRSTDTQYF	TGCAGCGTTGCCCCCTCCCGTAGCACAGATACGCAGTATTTT
-	TRBV7-2	TRBJ2-2	TRBD2	CASSLTSGSFTGELFF	TGTGCCAGCAGCTTAACTAGCGGGAGTTTCACCGGGGAGCTGTTTTTT
many	TRBV15	TRBJ1-5	-	CATSRGRVRSGNQPQHF	TGTGCCACCAGCAGAGGCCGGGTGCGGAGTGGCAATCAGCCCCAGCATTTT